The subject of this entry is one T cell receptor beta chain. The time point here: healthy volunteer bleed at 6 weeks. Total RNA came from unfractionated whole blood. The data were obtained in a study of human T cells and chemical hapten exposure. Separate cDNA molecules received unique molecular identifiers, which the library attached to them. One entry per CDR3 protein, called by TCRdb with MiXCR from the RACE reads. The sample holds 65,000 or so distinct CDR3 sequences, roughly 6.6% seen once. With V trimmed by 2 bases and J by 8 bases, 4 bases remained unmatched. CDR3 length: 14 amino acids. The V gene's germline CDR1 is KGHSH and CDR2 LQKENI.

What was sequenced was whole blood. This sequence joins TRBV18 and TRBJ1-1, with TRBD1 matching 11 bases. This TCR was recovered from a female donor in good health. Some clones in this sample may be carry-over from other donors' samples. CDR3 loop: CASSPWDRGAEAFF. CDR3 in DNA: TGTGCCAGCTCACCATGGGACAGGGGGGCAGAAGCTTTCTTT.